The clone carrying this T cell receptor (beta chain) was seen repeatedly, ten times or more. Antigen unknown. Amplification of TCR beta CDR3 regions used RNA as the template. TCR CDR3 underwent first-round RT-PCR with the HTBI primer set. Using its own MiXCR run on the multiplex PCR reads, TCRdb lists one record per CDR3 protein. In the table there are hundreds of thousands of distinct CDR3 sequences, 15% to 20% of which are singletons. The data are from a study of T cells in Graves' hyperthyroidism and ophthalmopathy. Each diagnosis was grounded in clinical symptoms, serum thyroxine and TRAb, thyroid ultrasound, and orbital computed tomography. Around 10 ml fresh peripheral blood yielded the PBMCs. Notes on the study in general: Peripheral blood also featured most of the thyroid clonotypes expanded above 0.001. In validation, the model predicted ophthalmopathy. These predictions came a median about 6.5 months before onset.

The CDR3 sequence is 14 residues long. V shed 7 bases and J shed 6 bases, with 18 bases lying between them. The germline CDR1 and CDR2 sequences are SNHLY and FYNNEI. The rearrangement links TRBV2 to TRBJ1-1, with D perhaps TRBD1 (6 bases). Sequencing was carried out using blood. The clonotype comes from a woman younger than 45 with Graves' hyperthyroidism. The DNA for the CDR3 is TGTGCCAGCACCAGGGGCAGGGGACAAGCTGAAGCTTTCTTT. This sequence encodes CASTRGRGQAEAFF.